The next 32 T cell receptor beta chains were all read from a single sample in a study of Graves' ophthalmopathy and Graves' hyperthyroidism. Amplification of the TCR beta CDR3 regions used RNA transcripts (as template). HTBI-primed first-round RT-PCR preceded second-round multiplex PCR. Using its own MiXCR run on the multiplex PCR reads, TCRdb lists one record per CDR3 protein. The sample records about 240,000 distinct CDR3 sequences, 40% to 50% being singletons. The sequencing sample was made of peripheral blood. The origin of the receptors is an adult man with Graves' ophthalmopathy.

J is TRBJ2-7 and V is TRBV5-4; D may correspond to TRBD1 or TRBD2 (5 bases each). V was clipped by 4 bases and J by 2 bases, with 16 bases between them. The CDR3 is 15 residues long. Per the germline V gene, CDR1 is SGHNT and CDR2 is YYREEE (reference sequence). For the CDR3, the DNA is TGTGCCAGCAGCCGAGGGACGGGGTTTGCCTACGAGCAGTACTTC. Encoded protein: CASSRGTGFAYEQYF. Combining the CDR3 with reference TRBV5-4 and TRBJ2-7 gives the whole variable domain ETGVTQSPTHLIKTRGQQVTLRCSSQSGHNTVSWYQQALGQGPQFIFQYYREEENGRGNFPPRFSGLQFPNYSSELNVNALELDDSALYLCASSRGTGFAYEQYFGPGTRLTVT.

The V gene is TRBV10-3, the J gene TRBJ1-1; the D gene is possibly TRBD1 (5 bases). Per the germline V gene, CDR1 is ENHRY and CDR2 is SYGVKD. The CDR3 runs 15 residues. Deletions cut 0 bases from V and 2 bases from J, with 10 bases between. The DNA for the CDR3 is TGTGCCATCAGTGAGTCTAACAGGCCCAACACTGAAGCTTTCTTT. Translation: CAISESNRPNTEAFF.

This clonotype was seen many times. This rearrangement joins TRBV5-1 to TRBJ1-2; D is undetermined. CDR1 and CDR2 from the germline V gene are SGHRS and YFSETQ. Trimming removed 4 bases at V and 8 bases at J, with 24 bases between. CDR3 length: 16 amino acids. The CDR3 DNA reads TGCGCCAGCAGCGTGGTCTCCCCGGCAGGAGAAGAGGGCTACACCTTC. Protein sequence: CASSVVSPAGEEGYTF.

This clonotype was counted many times. This chain uses TRBV29-1 with TRBJ1-2, with 8 positions matching TRBD1. Germline trimming cut 6 bases from V and 3 bases from J; bases unmatched to any gene: 12. CDR1 and CDR2 (germline): SQVTM, ANQGSEA. The CDR3 extends over 15 amino acids. In DNA form, the CDR3 reads TGCAGCGTGCCCTCCCGGGACAGGAGGGACTATGGCTACACCTTC. Translation gives CSVPSRDRRDYGYTF.

There are a few counts of this clonotype. The chain carries TRBV29-1 and TRBJ2-5, with unresolved D. This CDR3 region has 11 residues. The germline V gene encodes CDR1 SQVTM and CDR2 ANQGSEA. V was cut by 7 bases and J by 4 bases, with 10 bases left in between. The CDR3 is CSGGKVETQYF. The CDR3 DNA sequence: TGCAGCGGTGGGAAAGTAGAGACCCAGTACTTC.

Written as DNA, the CDR3 is TGTGCCACCAGCCCCCGGGACGGAGCGCTATATCAGCCCCAGCATTTT. Encoded protein: CATSPRDGALYQPQHF. The chain joins TRBV24-1 to TRBJ1-5, with D possibly matching TRBD1 (5 bases). The germline gives CDR1 KGHDR, CDR2 SFDVKD. V was clipped by 7 bases and J by 5 bases, with 20 bases between them. The CDR3 is 16 residues long.

The chain links TRBV6-2 or TRBV6-3 to TRBJ2-5, with D perhaps TRBD2 (5 bases). Germline CDR1 reads MNHEY; CDR2 reads SVGEGT. CDR3 size: 16 residues. V dropped 5 bases and J dropped 9 bases, with 25 bases sitting between them. CDR3 sequence: CASSSAPRGLYRPQYF. As DNA, the CDR3 is TGTGCCAGCAGTAGCGCCCCTAGAGGACTCTATAGGCCCCAGTACTTC.

The chain uses TRBV10-2 and TRBJ2-2, with 8 bases lining up with TRBD1. Per germline, CDR1 WSHSY and CDR2 SAAADI. J was trimmed by 5 bases and V by 5 bases; bases with no gene match: 7. CDR3 length equals 15 residues. The CDR3 DNA is TGCGCCAGCAGTTATACAGGGGGGAGGACCGGGGAGCTGTTTTTT. It encodes CASSYTGGRTGELFF.

This sequence joins TRBV2 and TRBJ1-1; unclear D gene. With 7 bases removed from V and 1 base from J, the gap between germline ends came to 10 bases. The CDR3 length is 13 residues. CDR1 and CDR2 (germline): SNHLY, FYNNEI. The CDR3 region is CASNFQRNTEAFF. The CDR3 region has the DNA TGTGCCAGCAATTTTCAGAGGAACACTGAAGCTTTCTTT.

The chain has TRBV20-1 and TRBJ1-6; D is perhaps TRBD1 (5 bases). This CDR3 region has 14 residues. V was clipped by 0 bases and J by 10 bases, with 13 bases between them. In germline, CDR1 is DFQATT, CDR2 SNEGSKA (reference sequence). The CDR3 spells CSARDVRGGSPLHF. The DNA for the CDR3 is TGCAGTGCTAGAGATGTCCGGGGGGGATCACCCCTCCACTTT.

This chain joins TRBV24-1 and TRBJ1-2; D possibly corresponds to TRBD1 (5 bases). The V end was cut by 4 bases, the J end by 2 bases, with 13 bases between. The CDR3 has 15 residues. Looked up from germline, CDR1 is KGHDR and CDR2 is SFDVKD. The CDR3 here is CATSDPDSSNYGYTF. The CDR3 DNA sequence: TGTGCCACCAGTGACCCTGACAGCAGCAACTATGGCTACACCTTC.

The J gene is TRBJ1-1, the V gene TRBV12-3 or TRBV12-4, with D unresolved. CDR3 length equals 12 residues. The V and J ends lost 5 bases and 2 bases respectively, with 6 bases between them. The CDR3 protein is CASSAINTEAFF. Here the CDR3 DNA reads TGTGCCAGCAGTGCAATCAACACTGAAGCTTTCTTT.

This clonotype was found many times. This sequence joins TRBV10-2 and TRBJ2-6; 9 bases are shared with TRBD1. This CDR3 is built from 17 residues. Germline V gene data show CDR1 as WSHSY and CDR2 as SAAADI. V gave up 10 bases and J gave up 2 bases; unmatched junction bases: 12. For the CDR3, the DNA is TGCGCCACCTCCATACAGGGGGCTCGGGCTGGGGCCAACGTCCTGACTTTC. This translates into CATSIQGARAGANVLTF.

With respect to this clonotype: One end of the junction is discordant with germline, which a read error may explain. The chain uses TRBV10-3 and TRBJ2-7; 12 bases match TRBD2. Germline CDR1 is ENHRY and CDR2 is SYGVKD. The CDR3 contains 16 residues. The CDR3 here is CAISERASGGANEQYF. DNA of the CDR3: TGCGCCATCAGTGAGCGAGCTAGCGGGGGGGCTAACGAGCAGTACTTC.

This clonotype was counted once. This chain joins TRBV29-1 and TRBJ1-2, with D uncertain. Germline lookup yields CDR1 SQVTM and CDR2 ANQGSEA. With 3 bases removed from V and 4 bases from J, the gap between germline ends came to 3 bases. CDR3 length: 10 residues. The CDR3 spells CSVDGYGYTF. The CDR3 DNA sequence: TGCAGCGTTGACGGCTATGGCTACACCTTC. Variable domain in full (rest from reference TRBV29-1 and TRBJ1-2): SAVISQKPSRDICQRGTSLTIQCQVDSQVTMMFWYRQQPGQSLTLIATANQGSEATYESGFVIDKFPISRPNLTFSTLTVSNMSPEDSSIYLCSVDGYGYTFGSGTRLTVV.

The chain couples TRBV7-8 to TRBJ2-7; D is tentatively TRBD1 or TRBD2 (6 bases each). Germline-derived CDR1 and CDR2 are SGHVS and FQNEAQ. This CDR3 comprises 15 residues. Trimming removed 4 bases from V and 2 bases from J, with 15 bases in between. CDR3 protein: CASSWEATGTYEQYF. For the CDR3, the DNA is TGTGCCAGCAGCTGGGAGGCTACAGGGACCTACGAGCAGTACTTC.

This rearrangement joins TRBV7-2 to TRBJ1-1; D not certain. Trimming pared 8 bases from V and 1 base from J, leaving 14 bases between. Looked up from germline, CDR1 is SGHTA and CDR2 is FQGNSA. This CDR3 is 14 amino acids long. In DNA, the CDR3 is TGTGCCAGCTCCTGGGGTCACACGAACACTGAAGCTTTCTTT. Translation: CASSWGHTNTEAFF.

This clonotype was found a few times. The J gene is TRBJ2-7, the V gene TRBV12-3 or TRBV12-4, with D perhaps TRBD1 (6 bases). With 3 bases removed from V and 2 bases from J, the gap between germline ends came to 14 bases. The CDR3 is 15 residues long. The chain's CDR3 is CASSLGRGKTYEQYF. In DNA form, the CDR3 reads TGTGCCAGCAGTTTGGGCAGGGGAAAAACCTACGAGCAGTACTTC.

This rearrangement joins TRBV7-9 to TRBJ1-4, with 12 bases matching TRBD1. V lost 1 base, J lost 8 bases, and 5 bases stayed unmatched. The CDR3 length is 16 residues. Germline CDR1 SEHNR, CDR2 FQNEAQ (reference sequence). The CDR3 reads CASSLGTGTGGEKLFF. The CDR3 DNA reads as TGTGCCAGCAGCTTAGGTACCGGGACAGGGGGCGAAAAACTGTTTTTT.

The chain has TRBV12-3 or TRBV12-4 and TRBJ2-5; D assignment may be TRBD1 or TRBD2 (6 bases each). The CDR3 sequence is 15 residues long. Trimming removed 4 bases from V and 5 bases from J, with 17 bases in between. CDR3 coding DNA: TGTGCCAGCAGTTACTCGTTAGGGGGGAAGGAGACCCAGTACTTC. Translated, it gives CASSYSLGGKETQYF.

The V and J genes are TRBV6-5 and TRBJ1-3; 7 nucleotides agree with TRBD1. V lost 7 bases, J lost 7 bases, and 10 bases stayed unmatched. The CDR3 contains 14 residues. Germline CDR1 MNHEY, CDR2 SVGAGI. The CDR3 DNA is TGTGCCAGCAACTCGAAGGGGGCGGGGAACACCATATATTTT. This sequence encodes CASNSKGAGNTIYF.

DNA of the CDR3: TGTGCCATCAGTGAGACAGGAGAGAGGGGAAAACTGTTTTTT. It translates to CAISETGERGKLFF. The V and J genes are TRBV10-3 and TRBJ1-4; maybe TRBD1 (5 bases). The V and J ends lost 2 bases and 10 bases respectively, with 14 bases between them. Germline CDR1 reads ENHRY; CDR2 reads SYGVKD. This CDR3 comprises 14 residues.

This clonotype was seen more than once but under ten times. The chain carries TRBV5-8 and TRBJ2-2; D remains ambiguous. The CDR3 has 16 residues. Germline V gives CDR1 SGHTS, CDR2 YDEGEE. V shed 4 bases and J shed 0 bases, with 13 bases lying between them. The CDR3 loop is CASSLGSSSNTGELFF. For the CDR3, the DNA is TGTGCCAGCAGCCTCGGGTCTTCTTCGAACACCGGGGAGCTGTTTTTT.

In nucleotides, the CDR3 is TGCAGTGCTTTCATGACAGGCGGGAACACTGAAGCTTTCTTT. Translated: CSAFMTGGNTEAFF. This chain connects TRBV20-1 to TRBJ1-1; possible D gene TRBD1, 6 bases. Looked up from germline, CDR1 is DFQATT and CDR2 is SNEGSKA (reference sequence). The V and J ends lost 5 bases and 1 base respectively, with 14 bases between them. The CDR3 covers 14 residues.

This clonotype was observed at least ten times. The chain combines TRBV29-1 with TRBJ1-2; D is undetermined. The germline V and J ends were trimmed by 5 bases and 7 bases, with 11 bases remaining between them. The CDR3 totals 11 residues. Germline V gives CDR1 SQVTM, CDR2 ANQGSEA. CDR3 coding DNA: TGCAGCGTTCAGGATCTAAGTGGCTACACCTTC. The encoded protein is CSVQDLSGYTF.

This chain uses TRBV12-3 or TRBV12-4 with TRBJ1-4; 7 nucleotides line up with TRBD1. The ends lost 5 bases at V and 2 bases at J; junction bases unmatched: 5. There are 15 residues in the CDR3. The CDR3 spells CASSHDRATNEKLFF. CDR3 nucleotides: TGTGCCAGCAGTCATGACAGGGCGACTAATGAAAAACTGTTTTTT.

The V gene is TRBV6-5, the J gene TRBJ1-3; tentative D call: TRBD1 (5 bases). Germline values: CDR1 MNHEY, CDR2 SVGAGI. The V end was cut by 5 bases, the J end by 4 bases, with 12 bases between. There are 14 residues in the CDR3. CDR3 DNA: TGTGCCAGCAGTCCCGACAGAATCGGAAACACCATATATTTT. Its protein product is CASSPDRIGNTIYF.

The chain couples TRBV5-1 to TRBJ2-2; D may be TRBD1 (5 bases). V was clipped by 4 bases and J by 7 bases, with 14 bases between them. This CDR3 has 14 residues. Germline CDR1 reads SGHRS; CDR2 reads YFSETQ. The CDR3 reads CASSPSRAGGELFF. The CDR3 DNA sequence: TGCGCCAGCAGCCCCTCCAGGGCCGGCGGGGAGCTGTTTTTT.

The chain is built from TRBV7-9 and TRBJ1-2; a possible D gene is TRBD1 (5 bases). The V end was cut by 3 bases, the J end by 8 bases, with 22 bases between. CDR3 length: 16 amino acids. Per germline, CDR1 SEHNR and CDR2 FQNEAQ (reference sequence). The DNA of the CDR3 is TGTGCCAGCAGCTTGGAAGCGGCAGGGCGGGTTGACGGCTACACCTTC. Amino acid sequence: CASSLEAAGRVDGYTF.

This chain uses TRBV2 with TRBJ2-7, with TRBD2 identical over 7 bases. V gave up 5 bases and J gave up 2 bases; unmatched junction bases: 15. The CDR3 runs 17 residues. Germline assignment: CDR1 SNHLY and CDR2 FYNNEI. CDR3 sequence (DNA): TGTGCCAGCAGTCTTCCTACGAAGGGGACTATCACCTACGAGCAGTACTTC. It is translated as CASSLPTKGTITYEQYF.

Note on this clonotype: The germline gene is not matched at one end of the junction; a read error may be the cause. The genes are TRBV6-5 and TRBJ1-2; TRBD1 agrees at 12 bases. Germline lookup yields CDR1 MNHEY and CDR2 SVGAGI. The CDR3 covers 15 residues. The CDR3 region is CVSSDGDRGLYGYTF. CDR3 DNA: TGTGTCAGCAGTGATGGGGACAGGGGGCTCTATGGCTACACCTTC.

This rearrangement joins TRBV7-3 to TRBJ1-2; no clear D gene. Germline values: CDR1 SGHTA, CDR2 FQGTGA. V was clipped by 5 bases and J by 8 bases, with 18 bases between them. The CDR3 has 14 amino acids. The CDR3 is CASSPNVLREGYTF. CDR3 in DNA: TGTGCCAGCAGCCCCAACGTGCTTAGAGAAGGCTACACCTTC.